Listed below are T cell receptor beta chains from one sample, sequenced in a study of PD-1 blockade in classical Hodgkin lymphoma. Assay used: immunoSEQ multiplex PCR; TCRdb lists only in-frame clones, some missing. The sample comprises roughly 92,000 clones, just under 95% of which are singletons, and less than 3.5% rests with the top ten. The sample consisted of peripheral blood mononuclear cells (PBMCs), taken at baseline. These receptors came from a human donor with classical Hodgkin lymphoma. CDR3s include the opening cysteine and the closing phenylalanine or tryptophan. Fields, in order: CDR3 DNA, CDR3 protein, D gene, V gene, clone size, J gene. D genes are given only for firm matches. Where a row states a size, it is once, few, many or the class of an expanded clone; other rows omit it.

CDR3nt: TGTGCCAGTAGTCCGGACAGAGAATATAGCAATCAGCCCCAGCATTTT
CDR3aa: CASSPDREYSNQPQHF
d_gene: -
v_gene: TRBV19
abundance: -
j_gene: TRBJ1-5

CDR3nt: TGTGCCAGCAGTCCCCTGGGGACAGGGGAGACCGGGGAGCTGTTTTTT
CDR3aa: CASSPLGTGETGELFF
d_gene: TRBD1
v_gene: TRBV28
abundance: once
j_gene: TRBJ2-2

CDR3nt: TGCGCCAGCCCCGACAAGAGCGCCTACGAGCAGTACTTC
CDR3aa: CASPDKSAYEQYF
d_gene: -
v_gene: TRBV5-1
abundance: -
j_gene: TRBJ2-7

CDR3nt: TGTGCCAGCAGTGAAGCGCATTTTGCTATCAGGGGGCTTAGCTACGAGCAGTACTTC
CDR3aa: CASSEAHFAIRGLSYEQYF
d_gene: TRBD1
v_gene: TRBV6-1
abundance: -
j_gene: TRBJ2-7

CDR3nt: TGTGCCAGCAGTCGGATGAGAGGATCCTACGAGCAGTACTTC
CDR3aa: CASSRMRGSYEQYF
d_gene: -
v_gene: TRBV6-5
abundance: -
j_gene: TRBJ2-7

CDR3nt: TGCGCCAGCAGAAAAGCGGGTCTTATCTACAATGAGCAGTTCTTC
CDR3aa: CASRKAGLIYNEQFF
d_gene: -
v_gene: TRBV10-2
abundance: -
j_gene: TRBJ2-1

CDR3nt: TGTGCCAGCAGTTCGACAGGACGGACCGAAAAACTGTTTTTT
CDR3aa: CASSSTGRTEKLFF
d_gene: -
v_gene: TRBV28
abundance: -
j_gene: TRBJ1-4

CDR3nt: TGTGCCTGGAGTGTACTCTGGGGGACAGCAATGAATCGCAACTCTGGGGCCAACGTCCTGACTTTC
CDR3aa: CAWSVLWGTAMNRNSGANVLTF
d_gene: TRBD1
v_gene: TRBV30
abundance: -
j_gene: TRBJ2-6

CDR3nt: TGTGCCAGCAGCCAATCGACAGGGGGAGGCGTCACCGGGGAGCTGTTTTTT
CDR3aa: CASSQSTGGGVTGELFF
d_gene: TRBD1
v_gene: TRBV7-8
abundance: -
j_gene: TRBJ2-2

CDR3nt: TGTGCCAGCAGCTTGGCCTTAAAGGGGTCCTACGAGCAGTACTTC
CDR3aa: CASSLALKGSYEQYF
d_gene: -
v_gene: TRBV5-4
abundance: -
j_gene: TRBJ2-7

CDR3nt: TGTGCCAGCAGTGCAATCTTCTACGAGCAGTACTTC
CDR3aa: CASSAIFYEQYF
d_gene: -
v_gene: TRBV28
abundance: -
j_gene: TRBJ2-7

CDR3nt: TGTGCGGCGCGTGGGAGGGCCGTGAACACCGGGGAGCTGTTTTTT
CDR3aa: CAARGRAVNTGELFF
d_gene: TRBD2
v_gene: TRBV6-6
abundance: -
j_gene: TRBJ2-2

CDR3nt: TGTGCCAGCAGTTACTCATCAGCCTACGAGCAGTACTTC
CDR3aa: CASSYSSAYEQYF
d_gene: -
v_gene: TRBV6-5
abundance: -
j_gene: TRBJ2-7

CDR3nt: TGTGCCAGCAGCTTAGAGGCCGATCGCGGTGAGCAGTTCTTC
CDR3aa: CASSLEADRGEQFF
d_gene: -
v_gene: TRBV11-2
abundance: -
j_gene: TRBJ2-1

CDR3nt: TGTGCCAGCAGCTCCTACACCGGGACAGTTATCGGTGAGCAGTACTTC
CDR3aa: CASSSYTGTVIGEQYF
d_gene: TRBD1
v_gene: TRBV5-6
abundance: -
j_gene: TRBJ2-7

CDR3nt: TGTGCCAGCAGTTCCCGAGTAGCGGGAACCCAAGAGACCCAGTACTTC
CDR3aa: CASSSRVAGTQETQYF
d_gene: TRBD2
v_gene: TRBV27
abundance: -
j_gene: TRBJ2-5

CDR3nt: TGTGCCAGCAGTTTAAACTATGGCTACACCTTC
CDR3aa: CASSLNYGYTF
d_gene: -
v_gene: TRBV28
abundance: once
j_gene: TRBJ1-2

CDR3nt: TGTGCCAGCACTCCTAATGGGGGCAGGAACGAGCAGTACTTC
CDR3aa: CASTPNGGRNEQYF
d_gene: -
v_gene: TRBV27
abundance: -
j_gene: TRBJ2-7

CDR3nt: TGTGCCTGGAGTTCCGGGACTAGCGGGAGCCGCAATGAGCAGTTCTTC
CDR3aa: CAWSSGTSGSRNEQFF
d_gene: TRBD2
v_gene: TRBV30
abundance: few
j_gene: TRBJ2-1

CDR3nt: TGTGCCAGCAGCGGACTCCGGAACACTGAAGCTTTCTTT
CDR3aa: CASSGLRNTEAFF
d_gene: -
v_gene: TRBV28
abundance: -
j_gene: TRBJ1-1

CDR3nt: TGTGCCAGCAGCACTTCTTTCAGGGGTCCGAAGAACTACGAGCAGTACTTC
CDR3aa: CASSTSFRGPKNYEQYF
d_gene: -
v_gene: TRBV7-9
abundance: -
j_gene: TRBJ2-7

CDR3nt: TGTGCCAGCAGTTACTTTGGCGGGGTCCTGGATACGCAGTATTTT
CDR3aa: CASSYFGGVLDTQYF
d_gene: -
v_gene: TRBV6-6
abundance: once
j_gene: TRBJ2-3

CDR3nt: TGTGCCAGCAGAACCCATGGAAACACCATATATTTT
CDR3aa: CASRTHGNTIYF
d_gene: -
v_gene: TRBV6-5
abundance: few
j_gene: TRBJ1-3

CDR3nt: TGTGCCAGTACCACAAGACAGTGGGACACTGAAGCTTTCTTT
CDR3aa: CASTTRQWDTEAFF
d_gene: -
v_gene: TRBV19
abundance: -
j_gene: TRBJ1-1

CDR3nt: TGTGCCAGCAGCGACGGGGTAGCGGGAGGAAGCCACCAAGAGACCCAGTACTTC
CDR3aa: CASSDGVAGGSHQETQYF
d_gene: TRBD2
v_gene: TRBV9
abundance: -
j_gene: TRBJ2-5

CDR3nt: TGTGCCAGCAGCTACCGGACAGGGACAACCCGGAACACTGAAGCTTTCTTT
CDR3aa: CASSYRTGTTRNTEAFF
d_gene: TRBD1
v_gene: TRBV7-9
abundance: -
j_gene: TRBJ1-1

CDR3nt: TGCGCCAGCAGACAAGGACTAGCGGATAACAATGAGCAGTTCTTC
CDR3aa: CASRQGLADNNEQFF
d_gene: TRBD2
v_gene: TRBV4-1
abundance: -
j_gene: TRBJ2-1

CDR3nt: TGTGCCAGCATTTCGACAGATACGCAGTATTTT
CDR3aa: CASISTDTQYF
d_gene: -
v_gene: TRBV2
abundance: -
j_gene: TRBJ2-3

CDR3nt: TGTGCCAGGGGGCAGTTGGAGACAGATACGCAGTATTTT
CDR3aa: CARGQLETDTQYF
d_gene: -
v_gene: TRBV2
abundance: -
j_gene: TRBJ2-3

CDR3nt: TGTGCCAGTAGTATCGGAGACAGGGGGCCGGGGCCCCAGCATTTT
CDR3aa: CASSIGDRGPGPQHF
d_gene: TRBD1
v_gene: TRBV19
abundance: -
j_gene: TRBJ1-5

CDR3nt: TGTGCCAGCAACCCCAACCGGGACAGATACGAGCAGTACTTC
CDR3aa: CASNPNRDRYEQYF
d_gene: TRBD1
v_gene: TRBV6-6
abundance: -
j_gene: TRBJ2-7

CDR3nt: TGTGCCAGCAGCGTACCGGGGACAGGAAGAGAGACCCAGTACTTC
CDR3aa: CASSVPGTGRETQYF
d_gene: TRBD1
v_gene: TRBV9
abundance: -
j_gene: TRBJ2-5

CDR3nt: TGTGCCTGGAGCCTACAGATGGGACAGAACTACGAGCAGTACTTC
CDR3aa: CAWSLQMGQNYEQYF
d_gene: TRBD1
v_gene: TRBV30
abundance: -
j_gene: TRBJ2-7

CDR3nt: TGTGCCATCAGGGGAGTAGCAAACTACAATGAGCAGTTCTTC
CDR3aa: CAIRGVANYNEQFF
d_gene: -
v_gene: TRBV10-3
abundance: -
j_gene: TRBJ2-1

CDR3nt: TGTGCCAGCAGTTACTCGATTCAAGAGCAGTACTTC
CDR3aa: CASSYSIQEQYF
d_gene: -
v_gene: TRBV6-5
abundance: once
j_gene: TRBJ2-7

CDR3nt: TGTGCCAGCTCACCGAGCGGGGCCTCCAATCAGCCCCAGCATTTT
CDR3aa: CASSPSGASNQPQHF
d_gene: -
v_gene: TRBV18
abundance: -
j_gene: TRBJ1-5

CDR3nt: TGTGCCAGCAGGCCGGACCCCGGGGCCAACGTCCTGACTTTC
CDR3aa: CASRPDPGANVLTF
d_gene: -
v_gene: TRBV6-1
abundance: -
j_gene: TRBJ2-6

CDR3nt: TGCAGTGCTAGAGGGGACGGAAAAGCTTTCTTT
CDR3aa: CSARGDGKAFF
d_gene: -
v_gene: TRBV20-1
abundance: -
j_gene: TRBJ1-1

CDR3nt: TGTGCCAGCAGTTTATCCAAGATTAGCAATCAGCCCCAGCATTTT
CDR3aa: CASSLSKISNQPQHF
d_gene: -
v_gene: TRBV28
abundance: once
j_gene: TRBJ1-5

CDR3nt: TGTGCCAGCAGTTACTCGCGGATGGAGACCCAGTACTTC
CDR3aa: CASSYSRMETQYF
d_gene: -
v_gene: TRBV6-6
abundance: -
j_gene: TRBJ2-5

CDR3nt: TGTGCCAGCAGCTTGGATTGGACTGAAGCTTTCTTT
CDR3aa: CASSLDWTEAFF
d_gene: -
v_gene: TRBV5-4
abundance: -
j_gene: TRBJ1-1

CDR3nt: TGTGCCAGCACCAGGACTAGCGGGTTAGATACGCAGTATTTT
CDR3aa: CASTRTSGLDTQYF
d_gene: TRBD2
v_gene: TRBV27
abundance: -
j_gene: TRBJ2-3

CDR3nt: TGTGCCTGGAGCCCCGGGGTAGCGGCCTCCTACAATGAGCAGTTCTTC
CDR3aa: CAWSPGVAASYNEQFF
d_gene: -
v_gene: TRBV30
abundance: -
j_gene: TRBJ2-1

CDR3nt: TGTGCCAGCAGTTTATCCAGTCGAGGTCAGCCCCAGCATTTT
CDR3aa: CASSLSSRGQPQHF
d_gene: -
v_gene: TRBV27
abundance: -
j_gene: TRBJ1-5

CDR3nt: TGCGCCAGCAGCTTGTCTAGCGCCAGCTCCTACAATGAGCAGTTCTTC
CDR3aa: CASSLSSASSYNEQFF
d_gene: -
v_gene: TRBV5-1
abundance: -
j_gene: TRBJ2-1

CDR3nt: TGTGCCAGCAGCTCGGGGGGAGCTAACTATGGCTACACCTTC
CDR3aa: CASSSGGANYGYTF
d_gene: -
v_gene: TRBV27
abundance: -
j_gene: TRBJ1-2

CDR3nt: TGTGCCACCAGCAGACCCGGGCGGATTAATGAGCAGTTCTTC
CDR3aa: CATSRPGRINEQFF
d_gene: -
v_gene: TRBV15
abundance: once
j_gene: TRBJ2-1

CDR3nt: TGTGCCTGGAGCCCCATCCAGTTCGATCAGCCCCAGCATTTT
CDR3aa: CAWSPIQFDQPQHF
d_gene: -
v_gene: TRBV30
abundance: -
j_gene: TRBJ1-5

CDR3nt: TGTGCCAGCAGTGATGGACCTCGAGGGACCGGGGAGCTGTTTTTT
CDR3aa: CASSDGPRGTGELFF
d_gene: -
v_gene: TRBV25-1
abundance: -
j_gene: TRBJ2-2

CDR3nt: TGCGCCAGCAGCTTGGAGGGGCTAGCGGGAGAAGAGCAGTACTTC
CDR3aa: CASSLEGLAGEEQYF
d_gene: TRBD2
v_gene: TRBV5-1
abundance: -
j_gene: TRBJ2-7

CDR3nt: TGTGCCAGCAGTTCCCGGGCGGTGGATCAGCCCCAGCATTTT
CDR3aa: CASSSRAVDQPQHF
d_gene: -
v_gene: TRBV28
abundance: -
j_gene: TRBJ1-5

CDR3nt: TGTGCCAGCACTCGTAGCGGGAGTATTAACGGGGAGCTGTTTTTT
CDR3aa: CASTRSGSINGELFF
d_gene: TRBD2
v_gene: TRBV6-5
abundance: -
j_gene: TRBJ2-2

CDR3nt: TGTGCCAGCAGTGGTCCCCTTTCTAGCGGGAGTTACAGCACAGATACGCAGTATTTT
CDR3aa: CASSGPLSSGSYSTDTQYF
d_gene: TRBD2
v_gene: TRBV2
abundance: -
j_gene: TRBJ2-3

CDR3nt: TGTGCCAGCAGCGTTAGCACAGGGGCCTACAATGAGCAGTTCTTC
CDR3aa: CASSVSTGAYNEQFF
d_gene: TRBD1
v_gene: TRBV9
abundance: -
j_gene: TRBJ2-1

CDR3nt: TGTGCCAGCAGTCTGGGGACAGTTCAAAACATTCAGTACTTC
CDR3aa: CASSLGTVQNIQYF
d_gene: TRBD1
v_gene: TRBV28
abundance: -
j_gene: TRBJ2-4

CDR3nt: TGCAGCGCCACCGGGACTAGCGGGAGAGGCTCCTACAATGAGCAGTTCTTC
CDR3aa: CSATGTSGRGSYNEQFF
d_gene: TRBD2
v_gene: TRBV29-1
abundance: -
j_gene: TRBJ2-1

CDR3nt: TGCGCCAGCAGCCCCTCGGGACCTGAAGCTTTCTTT
CDR3aa: CASSPSGPEAFF
d_gene: -
v_gene: TRBV5-1
abundance: -
j_gene: TRBJ1-1

CDR3nt: TGTGCCAGCAGTCTAGGGGGCGGGAGCTCCTACAATGAGCAGTTCTTC
CDR3aa: CASSLGGGSSYNEQFF
d_gene: -
v_gene: TRBV25-1
abundance: -
j_gene: TRBJ2-1

CDR3nt: TGTGCCAGCAGCGAAGGGGACAGCGACCTTAGCAATCAGCCCCAGCATTTT
CDR3aa: CASSEGDSDLSNQPQHF
d_gene: TRBD1
v_gene: TRBV5-6
abundance: -
j_gene: TRBJ1-5